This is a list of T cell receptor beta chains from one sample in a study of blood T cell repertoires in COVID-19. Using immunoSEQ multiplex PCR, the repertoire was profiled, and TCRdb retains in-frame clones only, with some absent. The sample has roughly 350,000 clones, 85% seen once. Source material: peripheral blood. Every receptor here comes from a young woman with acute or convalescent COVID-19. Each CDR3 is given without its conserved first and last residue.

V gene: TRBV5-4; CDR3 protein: ASSLEGGGETQY
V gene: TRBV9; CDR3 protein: ASSGANYEQY
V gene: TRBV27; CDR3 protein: ASSSASQQFEAF
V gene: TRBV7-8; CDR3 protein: ASSTQQVLNQPQH
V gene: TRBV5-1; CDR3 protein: ASSQPQGGTEAF
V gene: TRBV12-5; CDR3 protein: ASGLTGGLYEQY
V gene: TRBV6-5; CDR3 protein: ASSYRDRGMYEQY
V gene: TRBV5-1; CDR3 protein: ASSLEGGAGMKY
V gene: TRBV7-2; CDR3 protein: ASSPPPLSSYNEQF
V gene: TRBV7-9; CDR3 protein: ASSLYPGEKLF
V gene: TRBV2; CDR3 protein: ASNPGTGGSPLH
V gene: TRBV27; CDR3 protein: ASSAVGALHQPQH
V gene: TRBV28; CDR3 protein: ASSLATSSDNEQF
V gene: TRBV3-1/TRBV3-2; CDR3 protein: ASSDASGGAYEQY
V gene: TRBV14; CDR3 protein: ASSPPGLAGATQY
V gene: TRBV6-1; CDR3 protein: ASSGVRVPSGNTIY
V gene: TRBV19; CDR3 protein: ASSISAGSYNEQF
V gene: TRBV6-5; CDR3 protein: ASTLGDLLNEQF
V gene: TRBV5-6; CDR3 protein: ASSFGGSGNQPQH
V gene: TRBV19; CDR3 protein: ASKLEYTGELF
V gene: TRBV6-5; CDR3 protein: ASSYSRTVKETQY
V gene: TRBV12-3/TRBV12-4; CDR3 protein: ASSLNTYYGYT
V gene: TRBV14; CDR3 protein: ARGSWTRRGYT
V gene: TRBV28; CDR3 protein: ASSLQANTEAF
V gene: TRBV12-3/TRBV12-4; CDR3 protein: ASSNRGGQPQH
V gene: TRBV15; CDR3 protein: ATSRASGYYGYT
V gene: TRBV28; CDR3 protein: ASTFFREQSPLH
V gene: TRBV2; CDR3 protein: ASSDEVNTEAF
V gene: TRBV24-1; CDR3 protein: GQGPTFEAF
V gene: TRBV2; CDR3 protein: AGWTADYGYT
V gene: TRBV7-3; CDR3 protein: ASSPTPLRERPGPTGELF
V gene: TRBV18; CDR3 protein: ASSPRLGDEQF
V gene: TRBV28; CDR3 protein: ASDGTSRLEQY
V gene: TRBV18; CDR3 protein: ASSPEDRAFYNEQF